The 16 T cell receptor beta chains presented below share a single source sample, sequenced in a study of blood T cell repertoires in COVID-19. TCRdb's table, derived via immunoSEQ multiplex PCR, lists solely in-frame clones and lacks some. The sample contains over 85,000 clones, approximately 83% of which appear only once. What was sequenced was peripheral blood. The receptors here all came from a man in his sixties with acute or convalescent COVID-19.

The chain combines TRBV5-8 with TRBJ2-5; D unresolved. CDR3 length: 13 residues. Deletions cut 3 bases from V and 5 bases from J, with 11 bases between. The V gene's germline CDR1 is SGHTS and CDR2 YDEGEE. This chain's CDR3 is CASSYPARETQYF. In nucleotides, the CDR3 is TGTGCCAGCAGCTACCCAGCGAGGGAGACCCAGTACTTC.

The V gene is TRBV6-2 or TRBV6-3, the J gene TRBJ2-7; a possible D gene is TRBD2 (6 bases). The CDR3 has 13 amino acids. The germline V and J ends were trimmed by 6 bases and 3 bases, with 12 bases remaining between them. Germline values: CDR1 MNHEY, CDR2 SVGEGT. The CDR3: CASSGTPYYEQYF. CDR3 DNA: TGTGCCAGCAGCGGGACTCCATACTACGAGCAGTACTTC.

This clone turned up a few times. The chain is built from TRBV30 and TRBJ1-5; maybe TRBD1 (5 bases). The CDR3 is 14 residues long. Between the trimmed V and J ends, which lost 4 bases and 2 bases, there was a span of 12 bases. The V gene's germline CDR1 is GTSNPN and CDR2 SVGIG (reference sequence). The CDR3 is CAWTRGLGNQPQHF. CDR3 DNA: TGTGCCTGGACAAGGGGCCTGGGCAATCAGCCCCAGCATTTT.

The chain couples TRBV11-2 to TRBJ2-7; tentative D call: TRBD1 (6 bases). The V and J ends lost 5 bases and 4 bases respectively, with 12 bases between them. There are 13 residues in the CDR3. Germline V lookup: CDR1 SGHAT, CDR2 FQNNGV. Written as DNA, the CDR3 is TGTGCCAGCAGCGGGACACCGGGGTACGAGCAGTACTTC. Protein: CASSGTPGYEQYF.

This clone was observed a handful of times. The chain has TRBV29-1 and TRBJ2-3; weak D call: TRBD2 (5 bases). Per germline, CDR1 SQVTM and CDR2 ANQGSEA. V dropped 6 bases and J dropped 2 bases, with 12 bases sitting between them. The CDR3 is 13 amino acids. The CDR3 here is CSVGGFFTDTQYF. The CDR3 nucleotides read TGCAGCGTAGGCGGGTTCTTCACAGATACGCAGTATTTT.

In DNA form, the CDR3 reads TGCAGCGTTGAAGGGGGACAGGGGGGAAATGAGCAGTTCTTC. This gives the protein CSVEGGQGGNEQFF. The chain is built from TRBV29-1 and TRBJ2-1, with 11 bases identical to TRBD1. The CDR3 loop spans 14 amino acids. Losses at the gene ends were 1 base for V and 7 bases for J; bases not matched to a gene: 3. Germline V CDR1 and CDR2: SQVTM, ANQGSEA.

The chain has TRBV6-1 and TRBJ2-5, with D possibly matching TRBD2 (6 bases). V was shortened by 1 base and J by 5 bases, with 11 bases between the two germline ends. There are 14 residues in the CDR3. Per the germline V gene, CDR1 is MNHNS and CDR2 is SASEGT. Here the CDR3 reads CASSEGGERETQYF. The CDR3 DNA is TGTGCCAGCAGTGAAGGGGGGGAGAGGGAGACCCAGTACTTC.

This chain links TRBV5-8 with TRBJ2-7, with TRBD2 identical over 10 bases. Germline V gene data show CDR1 as SGHTS and CDR2 as YDEGEE. Unmatched junction bases numbered 8, after V lost 0 bases and J lost 2 bases. The CDR3 contains 17 residues. The CDR3: CASSLGFGLAATYEQYF. The CDR3 nucleotides are TGTGCCAGCAGCTTGGGGTTCGGACTAGCGGCAACCTACGAGCAGTACTTC.

Only one count was recorded for this clone. The chain carries TRBV6-5 and TRBJ1-2; tentatively, D is TRBD1 (5 bases). Trimming took off 6 bases at V and 2 bases at J, with 10 bases between the two ends. Germline CDR1 reads MNHEY; CDR2 reads SVGAGI. This CDR3 contains 13 residues. The DNA for the CDR3 is TGTGCCAGCAGCGCGGGACGGAACTATGGCTACACCTTC. Protein sequence: CASSAGRNYGYTF.

The chain couples TRBV27 to TRBJ1-2; TRBD1 might be the D (6 bases). The germline V and J ends were trimmed by 2 bases and 4 bases, with 14 bases remaining between them. Germline CDR1 is MNHEY and CDR2 is SMNVEV (reference sequence). CDR3 size: 15 residues. This chain's CDR3 is CASSLMGGRSYGYTF. The DNA of the CDR3 is TGTGCCAGCAGTTTAATGGGGGGGCGAAGCTATGGCTACACCTTC.

A few counts support this clone. V gene TRBV15 combines with J gene TRBJ1-4; 9 positions agree with TRBD1. The ends lost 1 base at V and 12 bases at J; junction bases unmatched: 6. The CDR3 totals 14 residues. Germline CDR1 is LNHNV and CDR2 is YYDKDF (reference sequence). CDR3 residues: CATSRVGQGPELFF. CDR3 bases: TGTGCCACCAGCAGAGTAGGACAGGGGCCCGAACTGTTTTTT.

The chain combines TRBV11-2 with TRBJ2-1, with 9 bases aligning to TRBD2. Germline V gene data show CDR1 as SGHAT and CDR2 as FQNNGV. This CDR3 is built from 14 residues. Trimming removed 6 bases from V and 1 base from J; junction bases left unmatched: 1. CDR3 nucleotides: TGTGCCAGCAGTACTAGCGGGTCCTACAATGAGCAGTTCTTC. Its translation is CASSTSGSYNEQFF.

This chain joins TRBV10-3 and TRBJ2-2; TRBD1 aligns across 10 bases. The CDR3 is 18 residues long. The germline CDR1 and CDR2 sequences are ENHRY and SYGVKD. V lost 6 bases and J lost 7; bases outside the gene matches: 17. CDR3: CAIRRETGDRGSNGELFF. CDR3 nucleotides: TGTGCCATCAGGAGGGAAACCGGGGACAGGGGATCAAACGGGGAGCTGTTTTTT.

This rearrangement joins TRBV3-1 (or the pseudogene TRBV3-2) to TRBJ1-6; 10 positions match TRBD1. CDR1 is LGHDT and CDR2 is YNNKEL in the germline V gene (reference sequence). The J segment lost 1 base and the V segment lost 5 bases, leaving 5 bases of the junction unmatched. The CDR3 is 17 amino acids. The CDR3 bases are TGTGCCAGCAGCATACGACAGGGGGCTTCCTATAATTCACCCCTCCACTTT. Its protein is CASSIRQGASYNSPLHF.

The chain employs TRBV7-3 and TRBJ2-1; a weak D match, TRBD2 (5 bases). The length of the CDR3 is 13 residues. CDR1 is SGHTA and CDR2 is FQGTGA in the germline V gene. V was trimmed by 2 bases and J by 9 bases, leaving 11 bases between them. The CDR3, as DNA: TGTGCCAGCAGCTTATACAGTGAGGGTGAGCAGTTCTTC. This codes for CASSLYSEGEQFF. The whole variable domain, remainder taken from reference TRBV7-3 and TRBJ2-1, is GAGVSQTPSNKVTEKGKYVELRCDPISGHTALYWYRQSLGQGPEFLIYFQGTGAADDSGLPNDRFFAVRPEGSVSTLKIQRTERGDSAVYLCASSLYSEGEQFFGPGTRLTVL.

This clone occurred once. The chain joins TRBV27 to TRBJ2-2, with 9 bases matching TRBD2. Germline CDR1 MNHEY, CDR2 SMNVEV (reference sequence). This CDR3 spans 19 amino acids. V trimming: 5 bases; J trimming: 0 bases; junction bases outside the gene matches: 13. The CDR3 DNA reads TGTGCCAGCAGTCACCTTAAAGCGGGGGGCCCCGCGAACACCGGGGAGCTGTTTTTT. The encoded protein is CASSHLKAGGPANTGELFF.